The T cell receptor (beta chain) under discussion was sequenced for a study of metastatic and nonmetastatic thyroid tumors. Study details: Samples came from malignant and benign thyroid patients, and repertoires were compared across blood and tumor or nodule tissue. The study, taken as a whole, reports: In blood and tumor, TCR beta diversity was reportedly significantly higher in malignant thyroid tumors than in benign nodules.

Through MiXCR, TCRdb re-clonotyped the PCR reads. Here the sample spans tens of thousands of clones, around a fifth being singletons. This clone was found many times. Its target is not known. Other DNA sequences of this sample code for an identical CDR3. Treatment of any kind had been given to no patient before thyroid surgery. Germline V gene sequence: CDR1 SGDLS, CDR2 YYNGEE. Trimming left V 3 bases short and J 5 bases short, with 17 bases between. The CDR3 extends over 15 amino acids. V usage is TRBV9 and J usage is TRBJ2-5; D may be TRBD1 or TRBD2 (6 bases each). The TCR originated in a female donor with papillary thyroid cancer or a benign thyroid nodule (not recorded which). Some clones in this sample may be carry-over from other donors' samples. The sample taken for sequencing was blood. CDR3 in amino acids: CASSDGLGGLETQYF. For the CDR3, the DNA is TGTGCCAGCAGCGACGGGCTAGGGGGGTTGGAGACCCAGTACTTC.